The sequence of this T cell receptor (beta chain) was determined in a study of T cell changes during pregnancy in multiple sclerosis (dated by TCRdb to about 2019). For the wider study: The study looked at changes in the T cell repertoire across pregnancy in women with multiple sclerosis.

Preparation of the library involved the immunoSEQ multiplex PCR assay. TCRdb carries this immuneACCESS record with in-frame sequences only. Its versions omit some clonotypes, under half of them owing to an unresolved V gene in the studies checked, with the rest unexplained. In this sample the table shows fewer than 90,000 clones, about 90% of which occur a single time. 0.65% to 1% of the sample is in the top ten clones. Note on this clone: Its target antigen remains unknown. There are no base qualities to consult, and no much larger clone falls within one base.

Via the germline V gene, CDR1 is SGHVS and CDR2 FNYEAQ. Ends trimmed: V by 5 bases, J by 6 bases; bases unmatched to a gene: 13. The CDR3 spans 16 residues, from the cysteine through the phenylalanine. The entry retains the CDR3 DNA only, 48 bases that are in frame from base 1. Sequencing was performed on peripheral blood, taken in the second trimester of pregnancy. The V and J genes are TRBV7-6 and TRBJ2-7, and TRBD2 matches 10 of the central bases. The receptor comes from a female donor with multiple sclerosis, enrolled in a pregnancy study. The CDR3 region has the sequence CASSPRPPSGGSEQYF. The DNA sequence reads TGTGCCAGCAGCCCCCGGCCTCCTAGCGGGGGAAGCGAGCAGTACTTC. The CDR3 plus the reference TRBV7-6 and TRBJ2-7 genes for the other parts give the full variable domain: GAGVSQSPRYKVTKRGQDVALRCDPISGHVSLYWYRQALGQGPEFLTYFNYEAQQDKSGLPNDRFSAERPEGSISTLTIQRTEQRDSAMYRCASSPRPPSGGSEQYFGPGTRLTVT.